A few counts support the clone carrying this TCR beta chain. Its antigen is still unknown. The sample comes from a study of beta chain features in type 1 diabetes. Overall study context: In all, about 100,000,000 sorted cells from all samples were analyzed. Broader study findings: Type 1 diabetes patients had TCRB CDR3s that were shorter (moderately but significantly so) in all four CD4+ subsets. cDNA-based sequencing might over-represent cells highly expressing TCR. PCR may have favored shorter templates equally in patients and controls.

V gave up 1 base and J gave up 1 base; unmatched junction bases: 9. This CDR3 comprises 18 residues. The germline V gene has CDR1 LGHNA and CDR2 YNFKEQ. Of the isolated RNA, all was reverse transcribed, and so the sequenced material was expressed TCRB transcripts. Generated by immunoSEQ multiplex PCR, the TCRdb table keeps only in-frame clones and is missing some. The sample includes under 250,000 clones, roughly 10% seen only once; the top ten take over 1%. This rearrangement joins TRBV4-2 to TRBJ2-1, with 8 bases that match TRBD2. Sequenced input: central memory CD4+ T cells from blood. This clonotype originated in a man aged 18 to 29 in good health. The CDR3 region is CASSQVGGAGASYNEQFF. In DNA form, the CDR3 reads TGTGCCAGCAGCCAAGTTGGTGGAGCGGGAGCTTCCTACAATGAGCAGTTCTTC.